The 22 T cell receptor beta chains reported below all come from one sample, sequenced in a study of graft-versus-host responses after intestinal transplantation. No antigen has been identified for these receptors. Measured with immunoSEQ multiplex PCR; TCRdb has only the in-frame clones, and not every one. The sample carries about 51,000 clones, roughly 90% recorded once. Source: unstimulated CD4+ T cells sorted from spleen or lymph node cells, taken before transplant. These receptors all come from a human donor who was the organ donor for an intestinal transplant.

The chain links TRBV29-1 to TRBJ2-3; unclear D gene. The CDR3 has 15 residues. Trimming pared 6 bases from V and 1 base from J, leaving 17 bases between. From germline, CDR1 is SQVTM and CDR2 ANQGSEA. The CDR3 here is CSVINSPRRTDTQYF. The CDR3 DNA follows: TGCAGCGTCATAAACTCCCCGAGGCGCACAGATACGCAGTATTTT.

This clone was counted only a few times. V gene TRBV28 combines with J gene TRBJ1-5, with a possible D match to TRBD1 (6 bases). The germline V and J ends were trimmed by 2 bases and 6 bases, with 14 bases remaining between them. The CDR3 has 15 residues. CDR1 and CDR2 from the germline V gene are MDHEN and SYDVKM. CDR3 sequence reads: CASSLRTALGQPQHF. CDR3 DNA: TGTGCCAGCAGTTTACGGACAGCACTAGGTCAGCCCCAGCATTTT.

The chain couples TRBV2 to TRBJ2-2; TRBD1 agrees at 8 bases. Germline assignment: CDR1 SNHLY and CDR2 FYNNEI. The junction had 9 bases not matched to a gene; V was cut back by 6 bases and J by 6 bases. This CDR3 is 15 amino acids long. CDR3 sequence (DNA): TGTGCCAGCAGCTCCCAGACAGGGGTTGCCGGGGAGCTGTTTTTT. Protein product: CASSSQTGVAGELFF.

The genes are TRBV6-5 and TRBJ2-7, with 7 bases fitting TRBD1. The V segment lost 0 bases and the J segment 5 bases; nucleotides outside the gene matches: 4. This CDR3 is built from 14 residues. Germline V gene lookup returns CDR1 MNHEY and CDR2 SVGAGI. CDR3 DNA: TGTGCCAGCAGTTACTCTCGACAGGGCCACGAGCAGTACTTC. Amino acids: CASSYSRQGHEQYF.

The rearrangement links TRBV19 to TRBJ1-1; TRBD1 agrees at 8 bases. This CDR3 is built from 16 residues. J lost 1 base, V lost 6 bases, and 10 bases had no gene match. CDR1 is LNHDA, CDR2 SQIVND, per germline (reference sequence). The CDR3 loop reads CASSPGQGGGNTEAFF. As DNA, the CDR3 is TGTGCCAGTAGCCCCGGACAGGGAGGGGGGAACACTGAAGCTTTCTTT.

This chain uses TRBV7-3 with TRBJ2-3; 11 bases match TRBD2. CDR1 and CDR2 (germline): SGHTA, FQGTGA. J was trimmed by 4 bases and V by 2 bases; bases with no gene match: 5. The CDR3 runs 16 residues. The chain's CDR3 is CASSLGTSGRSDTQYF. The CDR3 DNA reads TGTGCCAGCAGCTTAGGTACTAGCGGGAGATCAGATACGCAGTATTTT.

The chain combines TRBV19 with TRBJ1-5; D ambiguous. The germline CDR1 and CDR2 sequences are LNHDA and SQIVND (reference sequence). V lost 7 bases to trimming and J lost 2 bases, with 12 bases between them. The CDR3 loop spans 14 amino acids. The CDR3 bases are TGTGCCAGTACCTCCCCCAGGCGCAATCAGCCCCAGCATTTT. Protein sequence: CASTSPRRNQPQHF.

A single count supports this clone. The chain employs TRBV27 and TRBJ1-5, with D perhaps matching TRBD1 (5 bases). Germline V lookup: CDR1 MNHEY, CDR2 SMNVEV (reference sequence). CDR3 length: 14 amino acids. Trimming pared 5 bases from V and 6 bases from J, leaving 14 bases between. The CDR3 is CASSPGKLPQPQHF. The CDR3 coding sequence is TGTGCCAGCAGTCCAGGGAAATTGCCTCAGCCCCAGCATTTT.

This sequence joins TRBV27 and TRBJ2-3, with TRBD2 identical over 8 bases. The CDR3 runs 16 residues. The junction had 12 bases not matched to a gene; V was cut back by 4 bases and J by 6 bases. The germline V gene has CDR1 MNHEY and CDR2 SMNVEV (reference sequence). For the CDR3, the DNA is TGTGCCAGCAGTTCCATAGCGGGATACCTCGACGATACGCAGTATTTT. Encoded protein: CASSSIAGYLDDTQYF.

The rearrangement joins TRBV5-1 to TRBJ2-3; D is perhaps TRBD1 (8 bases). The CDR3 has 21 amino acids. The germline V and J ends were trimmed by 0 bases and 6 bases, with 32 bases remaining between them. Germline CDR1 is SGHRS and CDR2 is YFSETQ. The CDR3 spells CASSLAGGQGSLAALGDTQYF. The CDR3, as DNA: TGCGCCAGCAGCTTGGCCGGTGGACAGGGTAGTCTAGCGGCCCTAGGGGATACGCAGTATTTT.

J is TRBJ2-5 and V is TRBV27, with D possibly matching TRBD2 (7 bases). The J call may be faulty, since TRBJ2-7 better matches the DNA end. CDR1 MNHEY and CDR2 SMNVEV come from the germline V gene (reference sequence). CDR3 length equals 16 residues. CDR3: CASSTPQGRGLYEQYF. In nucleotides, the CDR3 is TGTGCCAGCAGTACACCCCAGGGGCGGGGGCTCTACGAGCAGTACTTC.

The CDR3 loop is CASSPGQGLVPQHF. The CDR3 DNA reads as TGCGCCAGCAGTCCCGGACAGGGACTTGTGCCCCAGCATTTT. The chain links TRBV5-1 to TRBJ1-5; 8 bases agree with TRBD1. The CDR3 loop spans 14 amino acids. Germline lookup yields CDR1 SGHRS and CDR2 YFSETQ. The ends lost 5 bases at V and 9 bases at J; junction bases unmatched: 10. Filled out from reference TRBV5-1 and TRBJ1-5, the complete variable domain reads KAGVTQTPRYLIKTRGQQVTLSCSPISGHRSVSWYQQTPGQGLQFLFEYFSETQRNKGNFPGRFSGRQFSNSRSEMNVSTLELGDSALYLCASSPGQGLVPQHFGDGTRLSIL.

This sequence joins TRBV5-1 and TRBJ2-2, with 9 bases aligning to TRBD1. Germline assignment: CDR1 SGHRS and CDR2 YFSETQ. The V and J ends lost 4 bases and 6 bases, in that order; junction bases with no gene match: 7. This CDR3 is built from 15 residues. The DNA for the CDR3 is TGCGCCAGCAGCCCCGGGGACAGGGATTCCGGGGAGCTGTTTTTT. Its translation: CASSPGDRDSGELFF. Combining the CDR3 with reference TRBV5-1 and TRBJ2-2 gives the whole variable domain KAGVTQTPRYLIKTRGQQVTLSCSPISGHRSVSWYQQTPGQGLQFLFEYFSETQRNKGNFPGRFSGRQFSNSRSEMNVSTLELGDSALYLCASSPGDRDSGELFFGEGSRLTVL.

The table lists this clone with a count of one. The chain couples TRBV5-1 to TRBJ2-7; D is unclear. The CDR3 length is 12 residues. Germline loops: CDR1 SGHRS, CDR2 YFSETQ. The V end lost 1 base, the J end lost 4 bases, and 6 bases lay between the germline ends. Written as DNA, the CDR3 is TGCGCCAGCAGCTTGAATCAATACGAGCAGTACTTC. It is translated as CASSLNQYEQYF.

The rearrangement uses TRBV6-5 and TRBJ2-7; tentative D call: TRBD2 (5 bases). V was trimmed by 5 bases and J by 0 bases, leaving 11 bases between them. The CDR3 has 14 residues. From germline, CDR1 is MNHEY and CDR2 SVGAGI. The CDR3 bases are TGTGCCAGCAGTCGGCTAGCTTACTCCTACGAGCAGTACTTC. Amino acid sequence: CASSRLAYSYEQYF.

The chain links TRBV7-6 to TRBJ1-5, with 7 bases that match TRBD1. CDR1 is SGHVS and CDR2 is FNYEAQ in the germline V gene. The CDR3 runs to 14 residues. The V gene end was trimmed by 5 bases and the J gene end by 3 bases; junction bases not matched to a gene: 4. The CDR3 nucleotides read TGTGCCAGCAGCCGACAGGGCGCCAATCAGCCCCAGCATTTT. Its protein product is CASSRQGANQPQHF.

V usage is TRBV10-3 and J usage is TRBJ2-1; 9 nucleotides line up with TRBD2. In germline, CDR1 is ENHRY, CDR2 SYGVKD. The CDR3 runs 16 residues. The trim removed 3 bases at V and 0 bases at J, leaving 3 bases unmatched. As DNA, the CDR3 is TGTGCCATCAGTGAAGGGCGGGGGGGCTCCTACAATGAGCAGTTCTTC. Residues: CAISEGRGGSYNEQFF.

DNA of the CDR3: TGTGCCAGCAGTTACTGGACAGGGATTGCCGGGGAGCTGTTTTTT. Residues: CASSYWTGIAGELFF. This chain uses TRBV6-6 with TRBJ2-2; TRBD1 matches 8 bases. Germline trimming cut 1 base from V and 6 bases from J; bases unmatched to any gene: 4. This CDR3 comprises 15 residues. CDR1 and CDR2 from the germline V gene are MNHNY and SVGAGI (reference sequence).

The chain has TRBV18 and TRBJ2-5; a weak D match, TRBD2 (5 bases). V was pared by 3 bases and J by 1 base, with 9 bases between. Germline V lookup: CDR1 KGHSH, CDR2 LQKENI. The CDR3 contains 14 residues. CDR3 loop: CASSPRGLQETQYF. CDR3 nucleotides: TGTGCCAGCTCACCCCGGGGTCTCCAAGAGACCCAGTACTTC.

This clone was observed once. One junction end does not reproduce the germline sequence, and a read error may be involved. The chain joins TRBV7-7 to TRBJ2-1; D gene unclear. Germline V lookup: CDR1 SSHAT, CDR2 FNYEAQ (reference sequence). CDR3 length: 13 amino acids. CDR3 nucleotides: TGTGCTAGCAGCTTTAATACGGACAATGAGCAGTTCTTC. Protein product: CASSFNTDNEQFF.

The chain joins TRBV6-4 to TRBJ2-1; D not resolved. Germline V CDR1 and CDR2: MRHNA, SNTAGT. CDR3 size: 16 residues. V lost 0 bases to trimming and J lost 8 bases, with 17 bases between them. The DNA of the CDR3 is TGTGCCAGCAGTGACTCGATACGGAGTCTGATCGATGAGCAGTTCTTC. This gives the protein CASSDSIRSLIDEQFF.

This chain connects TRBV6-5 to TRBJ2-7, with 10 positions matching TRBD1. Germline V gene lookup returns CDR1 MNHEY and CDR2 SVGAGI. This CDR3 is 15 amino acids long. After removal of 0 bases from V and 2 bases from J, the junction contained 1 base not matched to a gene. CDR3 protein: CASSYSDRGAYEQYF. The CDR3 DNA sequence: TGTGCCAGCAGTTACTCGGACAGGGGGGCCTACGAGCAGTACTTC.